Below, 15 T cell receptor beta chains from the same sample are listed, as sequenced in a study of T cells in Graves' hyperthyroidism and ophthalmopathy (dated by TCRdb to the late 2010s). The method behind the library was multiplex PCR. The data were produced on an Illumina HiSeq 2000. Amplification of TCR beta CDR3 regions was carried out from RNA transcripts. A first-round RT-PCR of the TCR CDR3 used the HTBI primer set with the Qiagen OneStep RT-PCR kit. TCRdb passed the public sequencing reads through fastp at Q25 and MiXCR, retaining productive beta sequences. Each CDR3 protein appears once, grouped with its most common genes and DNA. Here the sample has under 450,000 distinct CDR3 sequences; about a sixth occur a single time. The ten largest clones capture 7.5% to 9% of the sample. The sample taken for sequencing was blood. The receptors here all came from a woman between 18 and 30 years old with Graves' hyperthyroidism.

This clonotype was seen at least ten times. The chain is built from TRBV4-1 and TRBJ1-1, with D possibly TRBD1 on 5 matching bases. Germline lookup yields CDR1 MGHRA and CDR2 YSYEKL. Trimming took off 8 bases at V and 3 bases at J, with 16 bases between the two ends. The CDR3 length is 14 residues. CDR3 protein: CASGTRFGYTEAFF. The DNA for the CDR3 is TGCGCCAGCGGGACGCGATTCGGATACACTGAAGCTTTCTTT.

A few counts support this clonotype. The J gene is TRBJ1-2, the V gene TRBV20-1, with 10 bases matching TRBD1. Germline CDR1 is DFQATT and CDR2 is SNEGSKA (reference sequence). This CDR3 region has 14 residues. The ends lost 0 bases at V and 7 bases at J; junction bases unmatched: 5. The CDR3 loop is CSARETGGPGGYTF. CDR3 nucleotides: TGCAGTGCTAGAGAGACAGGGGGCCCTGGTGGCTACACCTTC.

The V and J genes are TRBV24-1 and TRBJ1-2; D possibly corresponds to TRBD1 (6 bases). V shed 5 bases and J shed 2 bases, with 11 bases lying between them. The CDR3 sequence is 14 residues long. CDR1 KGHDR and CDR2 SFDVKD come from the germline V gene. CDR3 sequence (DNA): TGTGCCACCAGTGCCAGGGGCGGGAACTATGGCTACACCTTC. Translated, it gives CATSARGGNYGYTF.

The chain uses TRBV20-1 and TRBJ2-5; 13 positions agree with TRBD2. The CDR3 runs 16 residues. After removal of 2 bases from V and 5 bases from J, the junction contained 8 bases not matched to a gene. CDR1 is DFQATT and CDR2 is SNEGSKA in the germline V gene (reference sequence). The CDR3 DNA follows: TGCAGTGCTAGAAGACTACTAGCGGGGGGGCGGGAGACCCAGTACTTC. As protein: CSARRLLAGGRETQYF.

This clonotype came up many times. The rearrangement links TRBV18 to TRBJ2-1, with D perhaps TRBD2 (6 bases). The CDR3 has 14 residues. Trimming stripped 2 bases from V and 9 bases from J, with 14 bases between. CDR1 is KGHSH, CDR2 LQKENI, per germline. CDR3 amino acids: CASSPDWVAAEQFF. CDR3 nucleotide sequence: TGTGCCAGCTCACCAGATTGGGTAGCGGCTGAGCAGTTCTTC.

The V and J genes are TRBV5-1 and TRBJ1-1; D not certain. CDR1 and CDR2 from the germline V gene are SGHRS and YFSETQ. V was trimmed by 0 bases and J by 1 base, leaving 7 bases between them. The CDR3 runs 14 residues. CDR3 DNA sequence: TGCGCCAGCAGCTTGGTCTCAGAGAACACTGAAGCTTTCTTT. Translation: CASSLVSENTEAFF.

This clonotype showed up many times. CDR3 in amino acids: CAIRRDRVSSAYGNTIYF. The CDR3 bases are TGTGCCATCAGGAGGGACAGGGTCTCATCTGCCTATGGAAACACCATATATTTT. The V call is TRBV10-3, the J call TRBJ1-3; the match to TRBD1 covers 9 bases. Germline V CDR1 and CDR2: ENHRY, SYGVKD. Germline trimming cut 6 bases from V and 3 bases from J; bases unmatched to any gene: 15. The CDR3 extends over 18 amino acids.

The table lists this clonotype with many counts. CDR3 coding DNA: TGTGCCTGGAGTAATGGGGGAAATAATTCACCCCTCCACTTT. This gives the protein CAWSNGGNNSPLHF. This chain joins TRBV30 and TRBJ1-6, with D possibly matching TRBD1 (5 bases). V lost 2 bases and J 5 bases, leaving 10 bases between the germline ends. Germline CDR1 GTSNPN, CDR2 SVGIG (reference sequence). The CDR3 extends over 14 amino acids.

Many counts were recorded for this clonotype. The V call is TRBV4-2, the J call TRBJ2-5, with D possibly matching TRBD2 (5 bases). Germline V gene sequence: CDR1 LGHNA, CDR2 YNFKEQ. The CDR3 loop spans 14 amino acids. Trimming cost V 0 bases and J 4 bases, with 9 bases left between them. CDR3 DNA: TGTGCCAGCAGCCAAGATTTTCGGGGAGAGACCCAGTACTTC. It translates to CASSQDFRGETQYF.

This clonotype was seen many times. The gene calls are TRBV7-2 and TRBJ2-5, with no clear D. Trimming stripped 2 bases from V and 4 bases from J, with 8 bases between. This CDR3 spans 13 amino acids. Germline V gene sequence: CDR1 SGHTA, CDR2 FQGNSA. The chain's CDR3 is CASSLWDSETQYF. CDR3 DNA: TGTGCCAGCAGCTTATGGGATTCAGAGACCCAGTACTTC.

The chain uses TRBV7-2 and TRBJ1-4; D possibly corresponds to TRBD1 (5 bases). This CDR3 spans 16 amino acids. Per germline, CDR1 SGHTA and CDR2 FQGNSA. The V gene lost 2 bases and the J gene lost 3 bases, with 13 bases spanning the gap. CDR3 residues: CASSLWAGIANEKLFF. DNA for the CDR3: TGTGCCAGCAGCTTATGGGCAGGGATTGCTAATGAAAAACTGTTTTTT.

This clonotype was seen a handful of times. The rearrangement links TRBV28 to TRBJ1-2; the D gene is possibly TRBD1 (5 bases). The germline V gene encodes CDR1 MDHEN and CDR2 SYDVKM. There are 14 residues in the CDR3. V dropped 6 bases and J dropped 5 bases, with 16 bases sitting between them. The CDR3 nucleotides are TGTGCCAGCAGCCGTCAGGGTCGAGAGTATGGCTACACCTTC. Encoded protein: CASSRQGREYGYTF.

This chain joins TRBV30 and TRBJ1-3; tentatively, D is TRBD1 (5 bases). CDR3 length: 14 residues. CDR1 GTSNPN and CDR2 SVGIG come from the germline V gene (reference sequence). The V end was cut by 8 bases, the J end by 0 bases, with 14 bases between. CDR3 in DNA: TGTGCCGGGGACCCCTGGAACTCTGGAAACACCATATATTTT. Translating gives CAGDPWNSGNTIYF.

This clonotype appeared many times. The chain recombines TRBV4-2 with TRBJ2-5; D may correspond to TRBD1 or TRBD2 (6 bases each). V lost 2 bases to trimming and J lost 3 bases, with 13 bases between them. The CDR3 is made up of 15 amino acids. Germline CDR1 is LGHNA and CDR2 is YNFKEQ. The CDR3 sequence: CASSQRGGGEETQYF. The CDR3 bases are TGTGCCAGCAGCCAACGAGGAGGGGGAGAAGAGACCCAGTACTTC.

This clonotype was counted many times. The chain carries TRBV5-1 and TRBJ2-7; tentative D call: TRBD1 (6 bases). CDR1 is SGHRS and CDR2 is YFSETQ in the germline V gene. V dropped 4 bases and J dropped 4 bases, with 18 bases sitting between them. CDR3 length equals 15 residues. The CDR3 DNA is TGCGCCAGCAGCGCCGCTCCAGGGGCGGAGTACGAGCAGTACTTC. Its translation: CASSAAPGAEYEQYF.